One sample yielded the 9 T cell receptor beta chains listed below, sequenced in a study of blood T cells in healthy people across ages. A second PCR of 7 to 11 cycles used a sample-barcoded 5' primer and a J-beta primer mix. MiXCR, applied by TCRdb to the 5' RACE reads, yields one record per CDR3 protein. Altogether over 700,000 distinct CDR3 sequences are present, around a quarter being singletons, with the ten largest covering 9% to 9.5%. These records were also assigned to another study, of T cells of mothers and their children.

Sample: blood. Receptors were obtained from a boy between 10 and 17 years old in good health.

The DNA for the CDR3 is TGTGCCATCAGAGGGACAGCTCCTTATGGCTACACCTTC. It codes for CAIRGTAPYGYTF. This chain joins TRBV10-3 and TRBJ1-2; 7 nucleotides agree with TRBD1. The CDR3 totals 13 residues. V gave up 6 bases and J gave up 5 bases; unmatched junction bases: 6. CDR1 and CDR2 (germline): ENHRY, SYGVKD.

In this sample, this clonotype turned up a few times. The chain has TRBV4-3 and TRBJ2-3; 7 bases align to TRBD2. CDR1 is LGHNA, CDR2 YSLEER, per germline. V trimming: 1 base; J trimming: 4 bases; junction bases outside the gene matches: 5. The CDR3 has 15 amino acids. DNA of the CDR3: TGCGCCAGCAGCCAAGGTGCCGGACTAGCAGATACGCAGTATTTT. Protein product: CASSQGAGLADTQYF.

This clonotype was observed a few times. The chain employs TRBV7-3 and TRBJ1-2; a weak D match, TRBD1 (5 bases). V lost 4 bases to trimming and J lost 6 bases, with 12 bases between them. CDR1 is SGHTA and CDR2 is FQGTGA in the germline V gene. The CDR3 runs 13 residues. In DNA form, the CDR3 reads TGTGCCAGCAGCTCGGGACCAAACGATGGCTACACCTTC. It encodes CASSSGPNDGYTF.

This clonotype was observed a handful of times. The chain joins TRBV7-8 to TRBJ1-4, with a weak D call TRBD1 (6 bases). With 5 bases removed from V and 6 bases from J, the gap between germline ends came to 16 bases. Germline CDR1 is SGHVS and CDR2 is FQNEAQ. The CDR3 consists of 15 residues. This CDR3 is CASSTFIRTDEKLFF. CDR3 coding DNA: TGTGCCAGCAGCACTTTTATCCGGACAGATGAAAAACTGTTTTTT.

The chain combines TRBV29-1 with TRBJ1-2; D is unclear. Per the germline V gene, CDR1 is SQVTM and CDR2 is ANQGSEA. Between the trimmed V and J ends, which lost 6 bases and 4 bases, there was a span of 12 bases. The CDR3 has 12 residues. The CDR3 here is CSVRLGSYGYTF. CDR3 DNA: TGCAGCGTCCGACTGGGGAGCTATGGCTACACCTTC.

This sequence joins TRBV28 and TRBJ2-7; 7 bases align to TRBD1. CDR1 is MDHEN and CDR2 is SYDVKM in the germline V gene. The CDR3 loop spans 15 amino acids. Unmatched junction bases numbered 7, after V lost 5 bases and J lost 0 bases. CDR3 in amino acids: CASSHRGKSSYEQYF. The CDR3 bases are TGTGCCAGCAGTCACAGGGGAAAAAGCTCCTACGAGCAGTACTTC.

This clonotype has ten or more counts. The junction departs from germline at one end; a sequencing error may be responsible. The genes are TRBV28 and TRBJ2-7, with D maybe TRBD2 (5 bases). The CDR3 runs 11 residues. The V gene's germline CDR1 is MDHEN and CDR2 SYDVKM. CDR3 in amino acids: CASSLSGEQYF. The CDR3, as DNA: TGTGCCAGCAGCTTATCGGGGGAGCAGTACTTC. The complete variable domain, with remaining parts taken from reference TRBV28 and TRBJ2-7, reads DVKVTQSSRYLVKRTGEKVFLECVQDMDHENMFWYRQDPGLGLRLIYFSYDVKMKEKGDIPEGYSVSREKKERFSLILESASTNQTSMYLCASSLSGEQYFGPGTRLTVT.

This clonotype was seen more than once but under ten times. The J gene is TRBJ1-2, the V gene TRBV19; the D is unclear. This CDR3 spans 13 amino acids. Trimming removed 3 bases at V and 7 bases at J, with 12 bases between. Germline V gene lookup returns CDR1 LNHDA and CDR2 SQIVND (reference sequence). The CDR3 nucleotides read TGTGCCAGTAGTATCAGCAGTCTCAGTGGCTACACCTTC. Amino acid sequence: CASSISSLSGYTF.

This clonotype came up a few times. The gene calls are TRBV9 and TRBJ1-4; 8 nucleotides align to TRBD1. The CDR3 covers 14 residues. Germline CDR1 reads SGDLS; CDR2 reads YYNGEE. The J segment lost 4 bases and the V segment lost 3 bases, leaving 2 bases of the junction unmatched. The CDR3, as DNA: TGTGCCAGCAGCGGACAGGGGAGTAATGAAAAACTGTTTTTT. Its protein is CASSGQGSNEKLFF.